Below, 5 T cell receptor beta chains from the same sample are listed, as sequenced in a study of blood T cells in healthy people across ages. The authors ran a second PCR of 7 to 11 cycles using a sample-barcoded 5' primer and a J-beta primer mix. One entry per CDR3 protein results from TCRdb running MiXCR on the 5' RACE reads. The sample lists about 760,000 distinct CDR3 sequences, approximately 25% occurring once. These data were also filed under a second study, of T cells of mothers and their children.

The sample consisted of blood. These receptor sequences come from a boy aged 10-17 years in good health.

This clonotype appeared a few times. The V and J genes are TRBV6-5 and TRBJ2-3, with a weak D call TRBD2 (6 bases). Germline assignment: CDR1 MNHEY and CDR2 SVGAGI. The CDR3 contains 12 residues. Trimming removed 0 bases at V and 13 bases at J, with 11 bases between. The CDR3 is CASSYSGGTEYF. For the CDR3, the DNA is TGTGCCAGCAGTTACTCGGGGGGAACAGAGTATTTT.

This clonotype was found a few times. The chain combines TRBV7-9 with TRBJ2-7; D is unresolved. With 4 bases removed from V and 7 bases from J, the gap between germline ends came to 14 bases. The germline CDR1 and CDR2 sequences are SEHNR and FQNEAQ (reference sequence). The CDR3 is 13 amino acids. The CDR3 loop is CASSSQEGSEQYF. In nucleotides, the CDR3 is TGTGCCAGCAGCTCGCAGGAAGGTAGTGAGCAGTACTTC.

The rearrangement joins TRBV7-6 to TRBJ2-7, with TRBD2 identical over 11 bases. The V and J ends lost 5 bases and 4 bases, in that order; junction bases with no gene match: 7. CDR3 size: 15 residues. The V gene's germline CDR1 is SGHVS and CDR2 FNYEAQ. CDR3 amino acids: CASSAGLAAEYEQYF. The CDR3 DNA follows: TGTGCCAGCAGCGCGGGACTAGCGGCCGAATACGAGCAGTACTTC.

The chain combines TRBV25-1 with TRBJ1-1, with D maybe TRBD1 (5 bases). Germline values: CDR1 MGHDK, CDR2 SYGVNS. V shed 6 bases and J shed 5 bases, with 13 bases lying between them. The CDR3 is 13 residues long. CDR3 nucleotide sequence: TGTGCCAGCAGATCTAGGGGTATGACTGAAGCTTTCTTT. Residues: CASRSRGMTEAFF.

The J gene is TRBJ1-1, the V gene TRBV29-1, with 7 positions matching TRBD1. With V trimmed by 4 bases and J by 1 base, 3 bases remained unmatched. Germline CDR1 SQVTM, CDR2 ANQGSEA. The CDR3 loop spans 13 amino acids. DNA of the CDR3: TGCAGCGTTGGAACAGGGGCGAACACTGAAGCTTTCTTT. As protein: CSVGTGANTEAFF.